Below, one T cell receptor beta chain is given with its context. This clone was observed a single time. Its specific antigen is unknown. The record has no base qualities; no much larger clone is one base away. TCRbeta CDR3 regions were amplified from genomic DNA using the immunoSEQ Assay, a bias-controlled multiplex PCR. Turning to the authors' computational methods: The number of nucleated cells in each sample was estimated by amplification of reference gene primers within the assay. Sequence reads were collapsed and filtered to measure the absolute abundance of every unique TCRbeta CDR3 rearrangement. For each sample, productive Simpson clonality was calculated by taking the square root of Simpson's diversity index across productive rearrangements. Held by TCRdb, this immuneACCESS table contains in-frame sequences only and omits some clones. Under half of the omission traces to an unresolved V gene where checked; the cause of the rest is unknown. Clone size and the V and J calls come from that table; the DNA yielded D and trimming. The sample has 130,000 or so clones on record, 84% of them singletons. The ten biggest clones cover 8.9% of the sample.

One collaborating source in Seattle enrolled patients during active infection and followed them longitudinally through the course of disease. Each collaborating institution followed its own protocols to collect whole blood in K2EDTA tubes. For TCRbeta analysis, collaborators shipped samples in one of three forms: frozen whole blood, isolated PBMCs, or DNA extracted from either of those sample types. V ends up 5 bases short and J 4 bases short, with an unmatched junction base count of 4. Counted from cysteine to phenylalanine, this CDR3 has 14 amino acids. The sequence is cut down to CDR3 DNA, 42 bases in frame from base 1. Sequences SEHNR (CDR1) and FQNEAQ (CDR2) are obtained from the germline V gene (reference sequence). These data come from a study of blood T cell repertoires in COVID-19 (dated by TCRdb to the early 2020s). Some background on the complete study: Samples covering the acute and convalescent phases of COVID-19 were provided by collaborators in the United States, Italy and Spain. The prospective study material was composed of cDNA or gDNA derived from T cells, B-cell-depleted T cells, or PBMCs. The dataset comprised deeply sampled blood TCRbeta repertoires from subjects exposed to, actively infected with, or recovered from COVID-19. The repertoires were released in a freely available public database intended as a resource for research on the immune response to SARS-CoV-2. Samples came from the ongoing ImmuneRACE study (first 160 participants) plus 1,254 subjects from 6 global collaborators. Sample metadata almost always included a de-identified subject ID, COVID-19 status, age in years and sex. HLA class I and class II types, where available, came from metadata supplied by the sample provider rather than from assay-based typing.

On the study overall, not on this receptor specifically: Clinical and demographic metadata were provided uncurated, with the amount varying by source and participant.

What was sequenced was peripheral blood. The rearrangement joined TRBV7-9 to TRBJ2-1, with 8 bases aligning to TRBD1. The TCR originated in a man aged 25-45 years with COVID-19, enrolled during active disease. The CDR3 loop reads CASSPGTGYNEQFF. The base sequence is TGTGCCAGCAGCCCTGGGACAGGTTACAATGAGCAGTTCTTC. When the CDR3 is completed using the reference TRBV7-9 and TRBJ2-1 genes on either side, the full variable domain is DTGVSQNPRHKITKRGQNVTFRCDPISEHNRLYWYRQTLGQGPEFLTYFQNEAQLEKSRLLSDRFSAERPKGSFSTLEIQRTEQGDSAMYLCASSPGTGYNEQFFGPGTRLTVL.